This TCR beta chain was identified during a study of cytomegalovirus exposure and HLA in healthy donors. Study results and limitations: Among the most significant clusters, several appeared linked to common viral pathogens in a later analysis. CMV serostatus was the sole immune exposure data available.

Of note for this clone: Its matching antigen is unknown.

Healthy bone marrow donors made up the donor group. The CDR3 has 15 amino acids. Germline V lookup: CDR1 LGHNA, CDR2 YNFKEQ. V shed 3 bases and J shed 5 bases, with 17 bases lying between them. PCR used 60 Vbeta primers and 13 Jbeta primers. Profiling relied on immunoSEQ multiplex PCR, and the TCRdb table lists in-frame clones only, not all of them. Among around 130,000 clones listed, about 74% were seen once. Sequenced input: PBMCs. The TCR originated in a woman aged 50 to 60 in good health and CMV-seropositive. The chain couples TRBV4-2 to TRBJ2-7, with D perhaps matching TRBD1 (6 bases). For the CDR3, the DNA is TGTGCCAGCAGCCAGACCCCAGGGGCATCGGACGAGCAGTACTTC. The encoded protein is CASSQTPGASDEQYF.